This TCR beta chain was recovered during a study of T cells in tumors and immune-related adverse events (dated by TCRdb to 2020 to 2023). Using the immunoSEQ assay, the TCR beta locus was amplified and sequenced, producing bulk TCR Vbeta CDR3 data. The source study handled its data this way. CDR3s were excluded if they were non-productive, were shorter than 7 amino acids, or did not start with C or end with F/W. Analysis was limited to specimens with at least 1000 reads, and clonotypes were defined at the amino acid level. To compute clonality, Pielou's evenness was subtracted from 1. Library sizes were equalized by abundance-weighted random subsampling with replacement, which was repeated 100 times so that 95% confidence intervals could be reported. Repertoire overlap was quantified using the Morisita overlap index, and the top 40 clones per specimen were examined for overlap with the irAE. TCRdb holds this immuneACCESS table with in-frame rearrangements only. Some clones are missing; in checked studies, unresolved V genes explain under half, and the rest has no known cause. Clone size and the V and J calls come from that table; the DNA yielded D and trimming. The sample yields approximately 11,000 clones; around 90% were counted once. Around 1.5% of the sample goes to the ten largest clones.

The CDR3 holds 15 amino acids from the cysteine to the phenylalanine. The kept DNA is CDR3 alone, 45 bases in frame from the first base. For CDR1 and CDR2, the germline V gene (reference sequence) lists GTSNPN and SVGIG. V loses 3 bases of germline sequence and J loses 3 bases, and the interval between the two ends is 15 bases. In the paper's terms, the treatment or condition label means: nivolumab (PD-1 blockade) given before sampling. The DNeasy Blood and Tissue Kit was used to extract DNA from formalin-fixed paraffin-embedded specimens. About this clone itself: No cognate antigen has been identified for it. Base qualities were left out, and no much larger clone turns up one base away.

The starting material was lymph node tissue, obtained from a patient treated with anti-PD-1 therapy. The sequence was collected from a female donor with metastatic renal cell carcinoma. The rearranged chain carries TRBV30 and TRBJ1-5; the D gene is possibly TRBD1, with 5 bases matching. The CDR3 corresponds to CAWSAKGLDNQPQHF. The sequenced DNA: TGTGCCTGGAGCGCTAAGGGGCTGGACAATCAGCCCCAGCATTTT.